Listed here is a single TCR beta chain. What it recognizes is unknown. During the collection period, no donor immune events like infections were recorded. Per the germline V gene, CDR1 is SEHNR and CDR2 is FQNEAQ (reference sequence). CDR3 length: 14 residues. The ends were cut back, 5 bases at V and 5 bases at J, with 15 bases in the middle. Libraries were prepared by immunoSEQ multiplex PCR; TCRdb keeps only in-frame clonotypes and omits some of them. The sample shows about 100,000 clones, around 88% of them seen only once. This sample is part of a study of identifying expanded T cells in peripheral blood. Whole-study findings and limits: Across healthy donors, higher total template counts meant significantly greater two-week count variance. About 1.2 clones differed between technical replicates, versus roughly 16 and 20 over time.

Source material: blood. The chain combines TRBV7-9 with TRBJ1-2; D remains ambiguous. The TCR comes from a person aged 18-70 years in good health. CDR3 sequence reads: CASSLPEGIYGYTF. The CDR3 bases are TGTGCCAGCAGCCTCCCCGAGGGCATATATGGCTACACCTTC.